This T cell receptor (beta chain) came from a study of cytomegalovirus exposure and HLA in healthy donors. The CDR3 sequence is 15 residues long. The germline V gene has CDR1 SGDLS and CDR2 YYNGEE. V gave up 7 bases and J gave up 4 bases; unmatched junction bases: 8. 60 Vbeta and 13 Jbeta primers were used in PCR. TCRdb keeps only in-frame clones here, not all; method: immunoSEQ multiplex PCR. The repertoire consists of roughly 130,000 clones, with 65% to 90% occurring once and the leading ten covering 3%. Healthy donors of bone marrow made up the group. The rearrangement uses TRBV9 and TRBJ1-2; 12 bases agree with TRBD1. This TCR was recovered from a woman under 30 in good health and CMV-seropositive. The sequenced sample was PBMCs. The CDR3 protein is CASHDPGQGAYGYTF. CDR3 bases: TGTGCCAGCCACGACCCGGGACAGGGGGCCTATGGCTACACCTTC.